This TCR beta chain is drawn from a study of Graves' ophthalmopathy and Graves' hyperthyroidism. Study results and limitations: Predictions made by the model for ophthalmopathy progression reached more than 55% sensitivity and less than 80% specificity. In blood, most expanded thyroid clonotypes above 0.001 frequency were also detected.

The TCR beta CDR3 regions underwent amplification from RNA transcripts. HTBI primers served in a first-round RT-PCR, which a second-round multiplex PCR followed. Using its own MiXCR run on the multiplex PCR reads, TCRdb lists one record per CDR3 protein. Of 400,000 to 450,000 distinct CDR3 sequences listed, roughly 20% are singletons. Concerning this clonotype: Antigen unknown.

The authors defined stable hyperthyroidism as no ophthalmopathy within 18 months of follow-up. Exclusion applied to patients with other autoimmune diseases, uncontrolled infections, pregnancy or lactation. The germline gives CDR1 MGHRA, CDR2 YSYEKL. The CDR3 consists of 16 residues. V lost 0 bases and J lost 4, with 15 bases in between. This rearrangement joins TRBV4-1 to TRBJ1-2; D is possibly TRBD1 (5 bases). The sequencing sample was made of peripheral blood. This TCR was recovered from a woman aged 18-35 years with stable Graves' hyperthyroidism. CDR3 amino acids: CASSQDGRGASYGYTF. The CDR3, as DNA: TGCGCCAGCAGCCAAGATGGGAGAGGGGCGAGCTATGGCTACACCTTC.